Below are 22 T cell receptor beta chains sequenced from a single sample in a study of lymphopenia after photon versus proton radiotherapy. The data were produced by immunoSEQ multiplex PCR, yet TCRdb's version contains in-frame clones alone and is incomplete. The repertoire holds 65,000 to 75,000 clones, about 89% seen once, with 10% to 11% in the top ten. This sample comprised peripheral blood, obtained from a patient treated with proton-based radiotherapy. All receptors derive from a man older than 75 with esophageal cancer.

The chain links TRBV19 to TRBJ2-3, with D tentatively TRBD2 (6 bases). The V end was cut by 7 bases, the J end by 6 bases, with 14 bases between. Germline V lookup: CDR1 LNHDA, CDR2 SQIVND (reference sequence). This CDR3 is 13 amino acids long. The CDR3 DNA reads TGTGCCAGTATGCGGGGAGCGGCGGATACGCAGTATTTT. Translation: CASMRGAADTQYF.

V is TRBV5-4 and J is TRBJ2-1; D is ambiguous. Germline CDR1 and CDR2: SGHNT and YYREEE (reference sequence). V gave up 0 bases and J gave up 3 bases, with 1 base separating them. The CDR3 is made up of 12 amino acids. The CDR3 sequence: CASSLDYNEQFF. The CDR3 bases are TGTGCCAGCAGCTTGGACTACAATGAGCAGTTCTTC.

CDR3 DNA: TGTGCCAGCAGCTTGGACACGACGAGCACAGATACGCAGTATTTT. Translating it yields CASSLDTTSTDTQYF. V usage is TRBV5-6 and J usage is TRBJ2-3, with no clear D. The V and J ends lost 0 bases and 0 bases respectively, with 8 bases between them. The germline gives CDR1 SGHDT, CDR2 YYEEEE. This CDR3 contains 15 residues.

The chain links TRBV6-5 to TRBJ1-1; D gene unclear. Germline CDR1 MNHEY, CDR2 SVGAGI. V lost 4 bases, J lost 10 bases, and 13 bases lay in between. The CDR3 spans 12 residues. CDR3 region: CASSSPGSGAFF. The DNA for the CDR3 is TGTGCCAGCAGTTCCCCTGGGAGTGGAGCTTTCTTT.

V gene TRBV7-9 combines with J gene TRBJ1-1; 7 positions agree with TRBD1. The CDR3 runs 14 residues. Per the germline V gene, CDR1 is SEHNR and CDR2 is FQNEAQ (reference sequence). V dropped 5 bases and J dropped 3; count of bases not matched to a gene: 6. The CDR3 DNA reads TGTGCCAGCAGCCAGGGGGGGAGTTACACTGAAGCTTTCTTT. It is translated as CASSQGGSYTEAFF.

CDR3 coding DNA: TGTGCCAGCAGAGGGACAGGGGCCCCTCCCTACGAGCAGTACTTC. This sequence encodes CASRGTGAPPYEQYF. V gene TRBV6-5 combines with J gene TRBJ2-5, with 10 bases lining up with TRBD1. TRBJ2-7 matches the DNA end more closely, so the J call is doubtful. This CDR3 has 15 amino acids. Germline V lookup: CDR1 MNHEY, CDR2 SVGAGI.

The V and J genes are TRBV18 and TRBJ2-7; TRBD1 matches at 12 bases. This CDR3 spans 16 amino acids. Germline V CDR1 and CDR2: KGHSH, LQKENI. The V gene end was trimmed by 2 bases and the J gene end by 6 bases; junction bases not matched to a gene: 8. The CDR3 nucleotides read TGTGCCAGCTCACCAGGACCGGGACAGGGGGCTCTCGAGCAGTACTTC. It translates to CASSPGPGQGALEQYF.

V gene TRBV7-9 combines with J gene TRBJ2-7; D is uncertain. The V end lost 1 base, the J end lost 0 bases, and 4 bases lay between the germline ends. This CDR3 region has 13 residues. Germline V gives CDR1 SEHNR, CDR2 FQNEAQ (reference sequence). In nucleotides, the CDR3 is TGTGCCAGCAGCTTAGACAGCTCCTACGAGCAGTACTTC. Translation: CASSLDSSYEQYF. The full variable domain, its missing parts supplied by reference TRBV7-9 and TRBJ2-7, is DTGVSQNPRHKITKRGQNVTFRCDPISEHNRLYWYRQTLGQGPEFLTYFQNEAQLEKSRLLSDRFSAERPKGSFSTLEIQRTEQGDSAMYLCASSLDSSYEQYFGPGTRLTVT.

In this sample, this clone turned up a few times. The V call is TRBV19, the J call TRBJ1-2; D perhaps matches TRBD1 (6 bases). This CDR3 has 14 amino acids. Germline lookup yields CDR1 LNHDA and CDR2 SQIVND (reference sequence). The ends were cut back, 3 bases at V and 7 bases at J, with 15 bases in the middle. The CDR3 nucleotides are TGTGCCAGTAGTATTTATGACTACAGGGCTGGCTACACCTTC. Translating gives CASSIYDYRAGYTF. Variable domain in full (rest from reference TRBV19 and TRBJ1-2): DGGITQSPKYLFRKEGQNVTLSCEQNLNHDAMYWYRQDPGQGLRLIYYSQIVNDFQKGDIAEGYSVSREKKESFPLTVTSAQKNPTAFYLCASSIYDYRAGYTFGSGTRLTVV.

The J gene is TRBJ2-3, the V gene TRBV27; D is tentatively TRBD1 or TRBD2 (5 bases each). V was trimmed by 5 bases and J by 1 base, leaving 19 bases between them. The CDR3 is 17 amino acids. CDR1 and CDR2 from the germline V gene are MNHEY and SMNVEV (reference sequence). DNA for the CDR3: TGTGCCAGCAGTGGGGGATTTGGGGGAGTTGGCACAGATACGCAGTATTTT. It specifies CASSGGFGGVGTDTQYF.

The gene calls are TRBV19 and TRBJ1-2; 8 bases align to TRBD1. This CDR3 is built from 17 residues. The V gene end was trimmed by 4 bases and the J gene end by 0 bases; junction bases not matched to a gene: 10. The germline CDR1 and CDR2 sequences are LNHDA and SQIVND (reference sequence). The DNA for the CDR3 is TGTGCCAGTAGTAAGCCGACAGGGGCGGCGGCTAACTATGGCTACACCTTC. Protein: CASSKPTGAAANYGYTF.

The chain links TRBV5-1 to TRBJ2-1; possible D gene TRBD1, 5 bases. Germline lookup yields CDR1 SGHRS and CDR2 YFSETQ. V lost 4 bases and J 6 bases, leaving 11 bases between the germline ends. The CDR3 is 13 residues long. CDR3: CASSPWQGNEQFF. The CDR3 DNA follows: TGCGCCAGCAGCCCGTGGCAGGGCAATGAGCAGTTCTTC.

V gene TRBV25-1 combines with J gene TRBJ1-4; D may be TRBD1 (5 bases). Germline V gene lookup returns CDR1 MGHDK and CDR2 SYGVNS. The CDR3 consists of 15 residues. V lost 1 base and J 4 bases, leaving 10 bases between the germline ends. This chain's CDR3 is CASSEFGTGNEKLFF. DNA of the CDR3: TGTGCCAGCAGTGAATTCGGGACGGGTAATGAAAAACTGTTTTTT.

The chain employs TRBV4-3 and TRBJ1-6; TRBD1 aligns across 10 bases. Germline-derived CDR1 and CDR2 are LGHNA and YSLEER. Unmatched junction bases numbered 10, after V lost 1 base and J lost 1 base. The CDR3 runs to 20 residues. CDR3 sequence: CASSQGGTWTGGSYNSPLHF. CDR3 bases: TGCGCCAGCAGCCAAGGGGGGACTTGGACAGGGGGTTCCTATAATTCACCCCTCCACTTT.

This clone was seen a few times. The sample contains more than one DNA sequence encoding this CDR3. The chain has TRBV27 and TRBJ1-2, with D unclear. Germline V gene sequence: CDR1 MNHEY, CDR2 SMNVEV (reference sequence). CDR3 length equals 14 residues. Trimming removed 4 bases from V and 4 bases from J, with 13 bases in between. In nucleotides, the CDR3 is TGTGCCAGCAGTTCGGCTGGTGCCGTCTATGGCTACACCTTC. Its translation is CASSSAGAVYGYTF.

In this sample, this clone turned up a few times. V is TRBV18 and J is TRBJ1-1; no reliable D call. Germline CDR1 reads KGHSH; CDR2 reads LQKENI. V lost 5 bases and J 1 base, leaving 5 bases between the germline ends. This CDR3 spans 12 amino acids. In nucleotides, the CDR3 is TGTGCCAGCTCAACAGAGAACACTGAAGCTTTCTTT. Protein: CASSTENTEAFF.

The chain recombines TRBV27 with TRBJ2-5; tentatively, D is TRBD1 (5 bases). CDR3 length equals 14 residues. The ends were cut back, 4 bases at V and 2 bases at J, with 11 bases in the middle. Germline V lookup: CDR1 MNHEY, CDR2 SMNVEV (reference sequence). CDR3 residues: CASSSWTSQETQYF. DNA of the CDR3: TGTGCCAGCAGTTCTTGGACATCTCAAGAGACCCAGTACTTC.

The chain is built from TRBV12-2 and TRBJ2-5. TRBV12-2 is annotated as a pseudogene. The CDR3 has 15 amino acids. The CDR3 DNA reads as TGTGCAAGTCCTAACGGGCCTACCCCACAGGAGACCCAGTACTTC. Translation: CASPNGPTPQETQYF.

The rearrangement uses TRBV6-5 and TRBJ2-7; D is unresolved. Trimming left V 6 bases short and J 6 bases short, with 9 bases between. The CDR3 loop spans 11 amino acids. Germline CDR1 MNHEY, CDR2 SVGAGI. CDR3 bases: TGTGCCAGCAGCACAAAAGGCGAGCAGTACTTC. It yields the protein CASSTKGEQYF.

Here the CDR3 reads CASNEQNQETQYF. The CDR3 nucleotides are TGCGCCAGCAATGAACAGAACCAAGAGACCCAGTACTTC. V and J are TRBV5-1 and TRBJ2-5; D call uncertain. The CDR3 totals 13 residues. Per the germline V gene, CDR1 is SGHRS and CDR2 is YFSETQ. Trimming shortened V by 6 bases and J by 0 bases, and 9 bases separated the two germline ends. Full variable domain (rest looked up from reference TRBV5-1 and TRBJ2-5): KAGVTQTPRYLIKTRGQQVTLSCSPISGHRSVSWYQQTPGQGLQFLFEYFSETQRNKGNFPGRFSGRQFSNSRSEMNVSTLELGDSALYLCASNEQNQETQYFGPGTRLLVL.

This clone occurred once. The rearrangement joins TRBV9 to TRBJ1-5; no firm D call. From germline, CDR1 is SGDLS and CDR2 YYNGEE. V was pared by 0 bases and J by 3 bases, with 7 bases between. This CDR3 region has 14 residues. The DNA of the CDR3 is TGTGCCAGCAGCGTAGGAGGCTTCAATCAGCCCCAGCATTTT. Protein product: CASSVGGFNQPQHF.

CDR3 bases: TGTGCCAGCAGCTCTTGGGGGAACACTGAAGCTTTCTTT. Its translation: CASSSWGNTEAFF. The V call is TRBV6-5, the J call TRBJ1-1; D is uncertain. The CDR3 is made up of 13 amino acids. Germline V gene data show CDR1 as MNHEY and CDR2 as SVGAGI. With 6 bases removed from V and 1 base from J, the gap between germline ends came to 9 bases.